These 23 T cell receptor beta chains share one sample of origin, sequenced in a study of blood T cell repertoires in COVID-19. Clones were sequenced by immunoSEQ multiplex PCR, and TCRdb holds only the in-frame ones, with some missing. The data show 90,000 to 150,000 clones, about 89% seen once. The sequencing input was peripheral blood. These receptors were taken from a human donor with acute or convalescent COVID-19. The donor label of this sample is uncertain.

The V call is TRBV19, the J call TRBJ1-2; D call uncertain. The V and J ends lost 8 bases and 1 base respectively, with 5 bases between them. Germline V lookup: CDR1 LNHDA, CDR2 SQIVND (reference sequence). This CDR3 contains 11 residues. The CDR3 region has the DNA TGTGCCAGTGGAGTTAACTATGGCTACACCTTC. Protein product: CASGVNYGYTF. The variable domain in full, with the rest retrieved from reference TRBV19 and TRBJ1-2, is DGGITQSPKYLFRKEGQNVTLSCEQNLNHDAMYWYRQDPGQGLRLIYYSQIVNDFQKGDIAEGYSVSREKKESFPLTVTSAQKNPTAFYLCASGVNYGYTFGSGTRLTVV.

V usage is TRBV12-3 or TRBV12-4 and J usage is TRBJ2-2; D ambiguous. The CDR3 loop spans 11 amino acids. The V and J ends lost 7 bases and 7 bases respectively, with 7 bases between them. CDR3 nucleotides: TGTGCCAGCAACTTATACGGGGAGCTGTTTTTT. Translation: CASNLYGELFF.

The rearrangement joins TRBV11-2 to TRBJ1-1, with TRBD1 identical over 8 bases. Germline lookup yields CDR1 SGHAT and CDR2 FQNNGV. The CDR3 has 12 residues. V shed 8 bases and J 1 base; nucleotides not matched to a gene: 0. The CDR3 here is CASGTGNTEAFF. In DNA, the CDR3 is TGTGCCAGCGGGACAGGGAACACTGAAGCTTTCTTT.

The rearrangement uses TRBV7-3 and TRBJ1-2; tentative D call: TRBD1 (5 bases). V was pared by 3 bases and J by 8 bases, with 13 bases between. The CDR3 contains 13 residues. CDR1 is SGHTA, CDR2 FQGTGA, per germline. The CDR3 reads CASSLRGARGYTF. The CDR3 nucleotides are TGTGCCAGCAGCTTGCGTGGGGCGCGAGGCTACACCTTC. Supplemented by reference TRBV7-3 and TRBJ1-2, the full variable domain reads GAGVSQTPSNKVTEKGKYVELRCDPISGHTALYWYRQSLGQGPEFLIYFQGTGAADDSGLPNDRFFAVRPEGSVSTLKIQRTERGDSAVYLCASSLRGARGYTFGSGTRLTVV.

The rearrangement uses TRBV18 and TRBJ2-3, with 9 positions matching TRBD2. Germline V lookup: CDR1 KGHSH, CDR2 LQKENI. The CDR3 is made up of 16 amino acids. The V and J ends lost 6 bases and 1 base, in that order; junction bases with no gene match: 8. For the CDR3, the DNA is TGTGCCAGCTCCCCCTCGGCGGGGGGGGGCACAGATACGCAGTATTTT. It specifies CASSPSAGGGTDTQYF.

This clone has just one count. This chain joins TRBV19 and TRBJ2-1; D remains ambiguous. V was cut by 6 bases and J by 4 bases, with 7 bases left in between. The CDR3 loop spans 12 amino acids. Germline CDR1 is LNHDA and CDR2 is SQIVND (reference sequence). The CDR3 nucleotides are TGTGCCAGTAGCAACCAGTACAATGAGCAGTTCTTC. Protein product: CASSNQYNEQFF.

The chain is built from TRBV4-3 and TRBJ1-1, with 12 positions matching TRBD1. This CDR3 has 16 residues. CDR1 is LGHNA, CDR2 YSLEER, per germline. The V segment lost 3 bases and the J segment 5 bases; nucleotides outside the gene matches: 7. The CDR3 DNA follows: TGCGCCAGCAGCCAGGCCGGGACAGGGGGCCGGACTGAAGCTTTCTTT. Translation: CASSQAGTGGRTEAFF.

The V call is TRBV15, the J call TRBJ2-1; the D gene is possibly TRBD1 (5 bases). The ends were cut back, 0 bases at V and 12 bases at J, with 9 bases in the middle. Per the germline V gene, CDR1 is LNHNV and CDR2 is YYDKDF (reference sequence). The CDR3 is made up of 12 amino acids. The CDR3 is CATSRDRTLQFF. CDR3 DNA: TGTGCCACCAGCAGAGATCGGACATTGCAGTTCTTC.

This chain connects TRBV28 to TRBJ2-1; no clear D gene. Germline V gene sequence: CDR1 MDHEN, CDR2 SYDVKM. Trimming removed 2 bases from V and 2 bases from J, with 10 bases in between. The CDR3 spans 15 residues. The chain's CDR3 is CASSLGSTAYNEQFF. The CDR3 coding sequence is TGTGCCAGCAGTTTAGGGTCAACAGCCTACAATGAGCAGTTCTTC. The entire variable domain, with the rest obtained from reference TRBV28 and TRBJ2-1, is as follows: DVKVTQSSRYLVKRTGEKVFLECVQDMDHENMFWYRQDPGLGLRLIYFSYDVKMKEKGDIPEGYSVSREKKERFSLILESASTNQTSMYLCASSLGSTAYNEQFFGPGTRLTVL.

This chain links TRBV25-1 with TRBJ1-1; no definite D call. Trimming cost V 4 bases and J 0 bases, with 3 bases left between them. The CDR3 runs to 12 residues. CDR1 and CDR2 (germline): MGHDK, SYGVNS. The CDR3 region is CASSAVNTEAFF. Written as DNA, the CDR3 is TGTGCCAGCAGTGCAGTGAACACTGAAGCTTTCTTT.

The V and J genes are TRBV15 and TRBJ1-5; 12 bases map to TRBD1. The germline V gene encodes CDR1 LNHNV and CDR2 YYDKDF (reference sequence). CDR3 length: 18 amino acids. V trimming: 0 bases; J trimming: 6 bases; junction bases outside the gene matches: 9. Here the CDR3 DNA reads TGTGCCACCAGCAGAGATCTACTTGGGGACAGGGGGCGTCAGCCCCAGCATTTT. The encoded protein is CATSRDLLGDRGRQPQHF.

This chain links TRBV6-2 or TRBV6-3 with TRBJ2-7; 7 bases line up with TRBD1. This CDR3 comprises 15 residues. Per germline, CDR1 MNHEY and CDR2 SVGEGT. J gave up 0 bases and V 6 bases, and 8 bases lay outside the gene matches. The CDR3 protein is CASSTPGQASYEQYF. For the CDR3, the DNA is TGTGCCAGCAGCACCCCCGGACAGGCCTCCTACGAGCAGTACTTC.

J is TRBJ2-6 and V is TRBV27, with 7 bases that match TRBD1. Trimming at V came to 6 bases and at J to 0 bases, leaving 8 bases not matched to a gene. This CDR3 spans 17 amino acids. Germline V lookup: CDR1 MNHEY, CDR2 SMNVEV (reference sequence). The CDR3 bases are TGTGCCAGCAGCTCGGGACAGTACACCTCTGGGGCCAACGTCCTGACTTTC. Residues: CASSSGQYTSGANVLTF.

This chain joins TRBV18 and TRBJ1-2; 7 bases agree with TRBD1. The CDR3 is 14 amino acids. Trimming cost V 6 bases and J 8 bases; bases outside gene matches: 12. Germline CDR1 and CDR2: KGHSH and LQKENI. The CDR3 spells CASSPPDRASGYTF. For the CDR3, the DNA is TGTGCCAGCTCTCCTCCTGACAGGGCCAGCGGCTACACCTTC.

The V gene is TRBV10-1, the J gene TRBJ2-3; D perhaps matches TRBD2 (5 bases). The CDR3 has 16 amino acids. CDR1 and CDR2 from the germline V gene are WNHNN and SYGVQD (reference sequence). The V and J ends lost 6 bases and 1 base respectively, with 17 bases between them. The chain's CDR3 is CASSHRPTICTDTQYF. For the CDR3, the DNA is TGCGCCAGCAGCCACCGTCCGACTATTTGCACAGATACGCAGTATTTT.

Comments on this clone: The sample contains more than one DNA sequence encoding this CDR3. V is TRBV28 and J is TRBJ2-5, with D perhaps matching TRBD2 (6 bases). The CDR3 length is 13 residues. V lost 1 base and J lost 7, with 10 bases in between. Germline-derived CDR1 and CDR2 are MDHEN and SYDVKM. The CDR3 DNA is TGTGCCAGCAGTTTATACGGGGGATTGACCCAGTACTTC. Residues: CASSLYGGLTQYF.

The chain couples TRBV7-2 to TRBJ2-7; no definite D call. The CDR3 totals 14 residues. Germline lookup yields CDR1 SGHTA and CDR2 FQGNSA. V shed 3 bases and J shed 2 bases, with 11 bases lying between them. The CDR3 DNA reads as TGTGCCAGCAGCTTTGGGCTCAAAACCTACGAGCAGTACTTC. Encoded protein: CASSFGLKTYEQYF.

This clone appeared a single time. The chain links TRBV20-1 to TRBJ1-2; D gene unclear. The CDR3 runs to 13 residues. Germline V gene data show CDR1 as DFQATT and CDR2 as SNEGSKA (reference sequence). Between the trimmed V and J ends, which lost 3 bases and 6 bases, there was a span of 14 bases. The CDR3, as DNA: TGCAGTGCTAGTAAAGGGAGGCTCGATGGCTACACCTTC. Its protein product is CSASKGRLDGYTF.

The V gene is TRBV30, the J gene TRBJ2-1, with 8 bases that match TRBD2. The CDR3 is made up of 14 amino acids. Losses at the gene ends were 3 bases for V and 4 bases for J; bases not matched to a gene: 5. Germline-derived CDR1 and CDR2 are GTSNPN and SVGIG (reference sequence). CDR3 sequence: CAWRNIAGYNEQFF. CDR3 nucleotide sequence: TGTGCCTGGAGAAATATAGCGGGGTACAATGAGCAGTTCTTC.

This clone came up a few times. This chain joins TRBV5-6 and TRBJ1-5; 10 bases fit TRBD1. Germline lookup yields CDR1 SGHDT and CDR2 YYEEEE. After removal of 5 bases from V and 0 bases from J, the junction contained 8 bases not matched to a gene. The CDR3 has 17 amino acids. As DNA, the CDR3 is TGTGCCAGCAGTTTATTCGGGGACAGGGGTAGCAATCAGCCCCAGCATTTT. Translating gives CASSLFGDRGSNQPQHF.

This clone was picked up one time. The chain employs TRBV19 and TRBJ1-1; possible D gene TRBD1, 5 bases. Between the trimmed V and J ends, which lost 9 bases and 0 bases, there was a span of 11 bases. The CDR3 has 13 amino acids. Germline V gene sequence: CDR1 LNHDA, CDR2 SQIVND (reference sequence). The CDR3, as DNA: TGTGCCAGCACAGGCCGACTGAACACTGAAGCTTTCTTT. This translates into CASTGRLNTEAFF.

The gene calls are TRBV28 and TRBJ1-4; D remains unclear. The CDR3 contains 16 residues. Germline loops: CDR1 MDHEN, CDR2 SYDVKM. The V gene lost 5 bases and the J gene lost 3 bases, with 16 bases spanning the gap. CDR3 loop: CASSLRQGPANEKLFF. The CDR3 DNA reads as TGTGCCAGCAGTCTGCGGCAAGGTCCGGCTAATGAAAAACTGTTTTTT.

The chain carries TRBV7-2 and TRBJ1-5, with D possibly matching TRBD1 (5 bases). The CDR3 spans 14 residues. From germline, CDR1 is SGHTA and CDR2 FQGNSA. The V end was cut by 5 bases, the J end by 2 bases, with 10 bases between. The CDR3 DNA sequence: TGTGCCAGCAGCGGCAGGGTCGGCAATCAGCCCCAGCATTTT. This encodes CASSGRVGNQPQHF.